The present TCR beta chain was sequenced within a study of Ad26.COV2.S vaccination and SARS-CoV-2 variants. Only in-frame clones appear in the TCRdb table, and some are missing; sequencing was by immunoSEQ multiplex PCR. The sample lists 300,000 to 400,000 clones, about nine tenths occurring once. Documented treatment: 15 to 20 received Ad26.COV2.S at low or high dose, single or two shots; about 5 received placebo; per-sample allocation not given. Following the first vaccine or placebo injection, samples were taken on day 63. The administered vaccine (an Ad26 vector) expressed Wuhan-strain SARS-CoV-2 spike. Per the germline V gene, CDR1 is KGHSH and CDR2 is LQKENI. The CDR3 length is 14 residues. V lost 0 bases, J lost 4 bases, and 6 bases lay in between.

The sequence was collected from a person between 18 and 65 years old who received the Ad26.COV2.S COVID-19 vaccine or a placebo. The rearrangement uses TRBV18 and TRBJ1-4; D gene unclear. The material sequenced was peripheral blood, taken in a trial of Ad26.COV2.S vaccine versus placebo. DNA of the CDR3: TGTGCCAGCTCACCACCGGAGGATAATGAAAAACTGTTTTTT. It yields the protein CASSPPEDNEKLFF.